The 16 T cell receptor beta chains reported below all come from one sample, sequenced in a study of regulatory T cells in long-lasting Graves disease. Time point denoted: newly diagnosed GD, antithyroid drugs for less than 3 months. The TCR library was made from RNA extracted from PBMCs. Assembly of TCR beta libraries relied on iRepertoire HTBI primers together with Arm-PCR of CDR3 regions. From the multiplex PCR reads, TCRdb called clonotypes with MiXCR, one entry per CDR3 protein. Here the sample spans about 350,000 distinct CDR3 sequences, approximately 15% being singletons. The data were also submitted as part of a second study, on T cells in Graves' hyperthyroidism and ophthalmopathy.

The specimen was peripheral blood mononuclear cells (PBMCs), collected at new diagnosis, from a patient treated with antithyroid drugs. The receptors originated from a man aged 40-49 years with Graves disease.

This clonotype was picked up many times. The chain is built from TRBV12-3 or TRBV12-4 and TRBJ1-2; possible D gene TRBD1, 6 bases. V lost 0 bases and J lost 13, with 15 bases in between. The CDR3 contains 13 residues. This CDR3 reads CASSLARGQDVTF. CDR3 in DNA: TGTGCCAGCAGTTTAGCGCGGGGGCAGGACGTCACCTTC.

Regarding this clonotype: The missing conserved phenylalanine or tryptophan at the end of this CDR3 makes a read error likely. The chain joins TRBV28 to TRBJ2-7, with D perhaps TRBD2 (5 bases). Germline V gene lookup returns CDR1 MDHEN and CDR2 SYDVKM. V lost 6 bases and J 3 bases, leaving 15 bases between the germline ends. CDR3 size: 14 residues. The CDR3 coding sequence is TGTGCCAGCAGACCCTCGGGAAGAAGCTACGAGCAGTACTCC. Protein sequence: CASRPSGRSYEQYS.

Regarding this clonotype: It may be a read error: a sequence one base away is much more abundant. The missing conserved phenylalanine or tryptophan at the end of this CDR3 makes a read error likely. J is TRBJ1-1 and V is TRBV30, with D maybe TRBD1 (5 bases). The germline gives CDR1 GTSNPN, CDR2 SVGIG (reference sequence). Deletions cut 4 bases from V and 5 bases from J, with 20 bases between. The CDR3 covers 15 residues. The CDR3: CAWTYGGTPRTEAFS. CDR3 DNA: TGTGCCTGGACCTACGGAGGGACCCCGAGGACTGAAGCTTTCTCT.

This clonotype has ten or more counts. An end of the junction does not agree with germline; a read error may underlie this. The genes are TRBV7-7 and TRBJ2-5; 9 bases agree with TRBD1. Germline assignment: CDR1 SSHAT and CDR2 FNYEAQ (reference sequence). CDR3 length: 15 amino acids. This CDR3 is CASSTAGTGRETQYF. The CDR3 bases are TGTGCTAGCAGCACGGCCGGGACAGGGCGGGAGACCCAGTACTTC.

The chain carries TRBV3-1 and TRBJ2-2, with D perhaps matching TRBD1 (6 bases). Per germline, CDR1 LGHDT and CDR2 YNNKEL (reference sequence). This CDR3 comprises 15 residues. V shed 4 bases and J shed 3 bases, with 12 bases lying between them. The CDR3 DNA is TGTGCCAGCAGCCGAGTGGGACATTACACCGGGGAGCTGTTTTTT. Translating gives CASSRVGHYTGELFF.

This chain connects TRBV6-2 or TRBV6-3 to TRBJ1-1; D is unresolved. This CDR3 spans 13 amino acids. V lost 1 base, J lost 1 base, and 4 bases lay in between. Germline V CDR1 and CDR2: MNHEY, SVGEGT. CDR3 DNA sequence: TGTGCCAGCAGTTACTACGGGAACACTGAAGCTTTCTTT. Its translation: CASSYYGNTEAFF.

This clonotype occurred many times. The CDR3 nucleotides are TGCAGTGCTAGAGGTGCTAGCGGCAGTTCCTACGAGCAGTACTTC. Translated: CSARGASGSSYEQYF. The chain joins TRBV20-1 to TRBJ2-7; 7 nucleotides agree with TRBD2. After removal of 1 base from V and 1 base from J, the junction contained 7 bases not matched to a gene. In germline, CDR1 is DFQATT, CDR2 SNEGSKA (reference sequence). The CDR3 is 15 amino acids.

This clonotype was counted many times. The gene calls are TRBV5-1 and TRBJ2-1; TRBD2 matches 7 bases. The J call is uncertain, as TRBJ2-5 better fits the DNA end. Looked up from germline, CDR1 is SGHRS and CDR2 is YFSETQ. The CDR3 spans 14 residues. CDR3 DNA sequence: TGCGCCAGCAGCTTGGAACGCGGGGGTCAGACCCAGTACTTC. Its protein is CASSLERGGQTQYF.

V gene TRBV29-1 combines with J gene TRBJ2-7; weak D call: TRBD2 (5 bases). Germline CDR1 reads SQVTM; CDR2 reads ANQGSEA. The CDR3 sequence is 11 residues long. V dropped 3 bases and J dropped 4 bases, with 7 bases sitting between them. In DNA, the CDR3 is TGCAGCGTTGATGAGGGATACGAGCAGTACTTC. Amino acids: CSVDEGYEQYF.

This clonotype was counted at least ten times. The chain is built from TRBV2 and TRBJ2-7, with 11 bases aligning to TRBD2. V lost 2 bases, J lost 6 bases, and 6 bases stayed unmatched. CDR3 length: 15 amino acids. In germline, CDR1 is SNHLY, CDR2 FYNNEI. This CDR3 reads CASSESSGGAFEQYF. CDR3 coding DNA: TGTGCCAGCAGTGAAAGTAGCGGGGGGGCCTTCGAGCAGTACTTC.

This clonotype was detected only a few times. This sequence joins TRBV12-3 or TRBV12-4 and TRBJ1-2, with D possibly TRBD1 on 6 matching bases. The CDR3 is 15 amino acids. V was pared by 5 bases and J by 1 base, with 14 bases between. The CDR3 loop is CASSPSRDINYGYTF. The CDR3 DNA reads TGTGCCAGCAGTCCCAGCCGGGACATTAACTATGGCTACACCTTC.

This chain connects TRBV5-1 to TRBJ2-3; D is undetermined. This CDR3 region has 13 residues. Deletions cut 4 bases from V and 10 bases from J, with 16 bases between. Germline lookup yields CDR1 SGHRS and CDR2 YFSETQ. The CDR3 here is CASSPSNQQPQYF. CDR3 nucleotide sequence: TGCGCCAGCAGCCCATCCAACCAGCAGCCGCAGTATTTT.

This sequence joins TRBV5-4 and TRBJ2-1; 12 nucleotides match TRBD2. V trimming: 7 bases; J trimming: 9 bases; junction bases outside the gene matches: 17. The CDR3 contains 17 residues. Germline V gene sequence: CDR1 SGHNT, CDR2 YYREEE (reference sequence). The CDR3, as DNA: TGTGCCAGCTCCCTCTTCAAAGGACTAGCGGGGTTAGGTGAGCAGTTCTTC. This sequence encodes CASSLFKGLAGLGEQFF.

This clonotype was counted many times. The CDR3 reads CAGQGAGYTF. DNA of the CDR3: TGTGCCGGACAGGGGGCTGGCTACACCTTC. The gene calls are TRBV2 and TRBJ1-2; 11 positions match TRBD1. Germline V lookup: CDR1 SNHLY, CDR2 FYNNEI. The trim removed 11 bases at V and 7 bases at J, leaving 0 bases unmatched. CDR3 length: 10 amino acids. Together with reference TRBV2 and TRBJ1-2, the CDR3 gives the full variable domain: EPEVTQTPSHQVTQMGQEVILRCVPISNHLYFYWYRQILGQKVEFLVSFYNNEISEKSEIFDDQFSVERPDGSNFTLKIRSTKLEDSAMYFCAGQGAGYTFGSGTRLTVV.

There are many counts of this clonotype. CDR3 loop: CASTGSEQIGKLFF. The CDR3 DNA reads as TGTGCCAGCACAGGGTCGGAACAAATCGGAAAACTGTTTTTT. The rearrangement joins TRBV2 to TRBJ1-4; tentatively, D is TRBD1 (5 bases). CDR1 SNHLY and CDR2 FYNNEI come from the germline V gene. CDR3 length: 14 amino acids. With 7 bases removed from V and 10 bases from J, the gap between germline ends came to 19 bases.

This clonotype was seen ten or more times. The chain links TRBV5-4 to TRBJ2-5; a weak D match, TRBD1 (6 bases). CDR1 and CDR2 (germline): SGHNT, YYREEE (reference sequence). The CDR3 length is 15 residues. V was pared by 4 bases and J by 4 bases, with 17 bases between. Written as DNA, the CDR3 is TGTGCCAGCAGCGATGATCAGGGGAATCGAGAGACCCAGTACTTC. Its translation is CASSDDQGNRETQYF.